This TCR beta chain is drawn from a study of shared clonotypes between healthy human individuals. Overall study results and limits: Around 4.7% was the fraction of naive CD4 clonotypes found shared across several donors. Researchers sampled only blood; tissue repertoires likely differ. Rarefaction revealed incomplete sorted-subset sequencing despite large depth.

This clone was seen a handful of times. The antigen remains undetermined. The germline V gene encodes CDR1 LNHDA and CDR2 SQIVND (reference sequence). The CDR3 totals 15 residues. The V gene end was trimmed by 5 bases and the J gene end by 4 bases; junction bases not matched to a gene: 5. The method was immunoSEQ multiplex PCR; TCRdb's version includes in-frame clones alone and lacks a portion of them. Of around 940,000 clones listed, approximately 80% are singletons. Into CD45RA+ naive and CD45RA-negative memory subsets, the CD4+ cells were split. Sequencing was performed on memory CD4+ T cells sorted from blood. Subset indicated: CD45RA-negative fraction. This chain joins TRBV19 and TRBJ1-5; 10 nucleotides agree with TRBD1. The sequence derives from a man between 18 and 35 years old in good health. CDR3 region: CASSVQGQGNQPQHF. CDR3 nucleotides: TGTGCCAGTAGTGTACAGGGACAGGGGAATCAGCCCCAGCATTTT.